This is a list of T cell receptor beta chains from one sample in a study of blood T cell repertoires in COVID-19. Repertoires were generated with immunoSEQ multiplex PCR, while TCRdb's copy carries only in-frame clones and drops some. The repertoire holds about 430,000 clones, around nine tenths seen once, with over 0.9% in the top ten. What was sequenced was PBMCs or T cells enriched from blood (not recorded which). These receptor sequences come from a woman in her twenties or thirties with acute COVID-19. Each CDR3 is given with its conserved first and last residue. The D gene is left open where the match is weak. Not all rows give a size; the values are once, few, many and, for expanded clones, a class.

clone_size j_call v_call d_call cdr3_nt cdr3_aa
. TRBJ2-1 TRBV7-2 TRBD1 TGTGCCAGCAGCTTAGACAGGGGCAATGAGCAGTTCTTC CASSLDRGNEQFF
. TRBJ2-1 TRBV12-5 TRBD2 TGTGCTAGTGGCCCTAGCGGGGGAGCCCGCAATGAGCAGTTCTTC CASGPSGGARNEQFF
. TRBJ1-2 TRBV5-5 TRBD1 TGTGCCAGCAGCCCGACAGGGGACTATGGCTACACCTTC CASSPTGDYGYTF
. TRBJ1-5 TRBV6-6 TRBD1 TGTGCCAGCACAGAGACAGGGGTTAGCAATCAGCCCCAGCATTTT CASTETGVSNQPQHF
. TRBJ1-2 TRBV19 . TGTGCCAGTAGTGCCCCCCTTGCAGGGGCATCTGGCTACACCTTC CASSAPLAGASGYTF
. TRBJ1-6 TRBV2 . TGTGCCAGCATGAGGTCATTAAATTCACCCCTCCACTTT CASMRSLNSPLHF
. TRBJ1-5 TRBV10-2 TRBD1 TGCGCCAGCAGACAGGGGGGGAATCAGCCCCAGCATTTT CASRQGGNQPQHF
. TRBJ1-1 TRBV7-9 TRBD1 TGTGCCAGCAGCAGACGTCCCGGGACAGGGGGCCTTAAACTGAACACTGAAGCTTTCTTT CASSRRPGTGGLKLNTEAFF
once TRBJ1-1 TRBV12-3/TRBV12-4 . TGTGCCAGCAGGACGGGGATTTGGACTGAAGCTTTCTTT CASRTGIWTEAFF
. TRBJ1-1 TRBV4-1 . TGCGCCAGCAGCCGCCCACAGGGTAACACTGAAGCTTTCTTT CASSRPQGNTEAFF
. TRBJ1-2 TRBV10-3 TRBD1 TGTGCCATCAATCTCCAGGGGGCTGGAAAGAATGGCTACACCTTC CAINLQGAGKNGYTF
once TRBJ1-2 TRBV4-3 TRBD1 TGCGCCAGCAGCCAGCTAGGGGGACAGGGACGCTCCTATGGCTACACCTTC CASSQLGGQGRSYGYTF
few TRBJ2-7 TRBV4-1 TRBD2 TGCGCCAGCAGCCAAGAGGGATCCAGCGGGGGATACGAGCAGTACTTC CASSQEGSSGGYEQYF
. TRBJ2-3 TRBV5-6 TRBD2 TGTGCCAGCAGCGGGTCGGGGGGTCTAGATACGCAGTATTTT CASSGSGGLDTQYF
. TRBJ2-7 TRBV18 TRBD1 TGTGCCAGCTCACCAATGCCGACAGGGAGCTCCTACGAGCAGTACTTC CASSPMPTGSSYEQYF
. TRBJ2-7 TRBV9 TRBD1 TGTGCCAGCAGCGTTGGGACAGGGGGGTCCTACGAGCAGTACTTC CASSVGTGGSYEQYF
once TRBJ1-2 TRBV5-6 . TGTGCCAGCAGCTTGGGGGCCTTTCTTAACTATGGCTACACCTTC CASSLGAFLNYGYTF
. TRBJ2-4 TRBV3-1/TRBV3-2 . TGTGCCAGCAGCCATAGCGTCGTTGCCAAAAACATTCAGTACTTC CASSHSVVAKNIQYF
. TRBJ1-2 TRBV19 . TGTGCCAGTAGTATCTCGGACTATGGCTACACCTTC CASSISDYGYTF
. TRBJ1-5 TRBV6-5 . TGTGCCAGCAGACCAGGGTTTAGCAATCAGCCCCAGCATTTT CASRPGFSNQPQHF
. TRBJ1-2 TRBV12-3/TRBV12-4 TRBD1 TGTGCCAGCAGTACGGGACAGTACTACACCTTC CASSTGQYYTF
. TRBJ2-2 TRBV6-4 TRBD2 TGTGCCACCAGCGGGGAATTGAACACCGGGGAGCTGTTTTTT CATSGELNTGELFF
few TRBJ1-2 TRBV14 . TGTGCCAGCAGCCGAGTTTTAAACTATGGCTACACCTTC CASSRVLNYGYTF
. TRBJ2-3 TRBV15 TRBD1 TGTGCCACCAGCAGAGGTAGGACAGGGGCCACAGATACGCAGTATTTT CATSRGRTGATDTQYF
. TRBJ1-3 TRBV30 . TGTGCCAGCTTCAGGGAAAGCTCTGGAAACACCATATATTTT CASFRESSGNTIYF
. TRBJ1-1 TRBV18 . TGTGCCAGCTCAAGCGTGGTGGGCACTGAAGCTTTCTTT CASSSVVGTEAFF
. TRBJ2-1 TRBV7-9 . TGTGCCAGCAGCTTTGGGCAGGGAATCTACAATGAGCAGTTCTTC CASSFGQGIYNEQFF
. TRBJ2-2 TRBV19 . TGTGCCAGTAGTATAGAGAGTAGCGGACCCTCCAGGTTCCGGGAGCTGTTTTTT CASSIESSGPSRFRELFF
. TRBJ1-2 TRBV25-1 . TGTGCCAGCAGTAAAGGGGGGGACTATGGCTACACCTTC CASSKGGDYGYTF
. TRBJ1-2 TRBV7-2 TRBD1 TGTGCCAGCAGCTTAGCGTCGACAGGGCTGGGGTATGGCTACACCTTC CASSLASTGLGYGYTF
. TRBJ1-5 TRBV28 . TGTGCCAGCAGTTTTTTCCGGGGGGGCAATCAGCCCCAGCATTTT CASSFFRGGNQPQHF
. TRBJ1-3 TRBV12-5 . TGTGCTAGTGGTTCTACACCCTACGACAGCCGGAGCTCTGGAAACACCATATATTTT CASGSTPYDSRSSGNTIYF
. TRBJ1-3 TRBV19 . TGTGCCAGTAGTACCTCGACAGGACCTGGAAACACCATATATTTT CASSTSTGPGNTIYF
. TRBJ2-2 TRBV5-1 TRBD1 TGCGCCAGCAGACCACCGGGACAGGGGAACACCGGGGAGCTGTTTTTT CASRPPGQGNTGELFF
. TRBJ1-2 TRBV12-3/TRBV12-4 TRBD1 TGTGCCAGCAGTTCGGACAGGGTCGACGGCTACACCTTC CASSSDRVDGYTF
. TRBJ2-5 TRBV6-4 . TGTGCCAGCAGTGAGGCCAGGGGAGAGACCCAGTACTTC CASSEARGETQYF
. TRBJ1-6 TRBV7-9 TRBD1 TGTGCCGGATCGGACAGGGAATGGTCCTATAATTCACCCCTCCACTTT CAGSDREWSYNSPLHF
. TRBJ2-1 TRBV4-2 TRBD2 TGTGCCAGCAGTTCCCGATCTAGCGGGGGGGGGTCCTACAATGAGCAGTTCTTC CASSSRSSGGGSYNEQFF
. TRBJ1-5 TRBV7-8 . TGTGCCAGCAGCTCCCTTAGCAGCAATCAGCCCCAGCATTTT CASSSLSSNQPQHF
. TRBJ1-4 TRBV5-1 TRBD1 TGCGCCAGCAGCCCCCGATTGACAGGGCCGAGCGGAAAACTGTTTTTT CASSPRLTGPSGKLFF
. TRBJ2-7 TRBV24-1 TRBD2 TGTGCCACCAGTGATTCTGGGGGGGTGCGGGAGCAGTACTTC CATSDSGGVREQYF
. TRBJ2-3 TRBV7-3 . TGTGCCAGCAGCTTAGGACTTATCACAGATACGCAGTATTTT CASSLGLITDTQYF
. TRBJ2-2 TRBV6-2/TRBV6-3 TRBD1 TGTGCCAGCAGTTACTACAGGGGGGCGAACACCGGGGAGCTGTTTTTT CASSYYRGANTGELFF
once TRBJ1-3 TRBV9 . TGTGCCAGCAGCCTCCAGGGGTCTGGAAACACCATATATTTT CASSLQGSGNTIYF